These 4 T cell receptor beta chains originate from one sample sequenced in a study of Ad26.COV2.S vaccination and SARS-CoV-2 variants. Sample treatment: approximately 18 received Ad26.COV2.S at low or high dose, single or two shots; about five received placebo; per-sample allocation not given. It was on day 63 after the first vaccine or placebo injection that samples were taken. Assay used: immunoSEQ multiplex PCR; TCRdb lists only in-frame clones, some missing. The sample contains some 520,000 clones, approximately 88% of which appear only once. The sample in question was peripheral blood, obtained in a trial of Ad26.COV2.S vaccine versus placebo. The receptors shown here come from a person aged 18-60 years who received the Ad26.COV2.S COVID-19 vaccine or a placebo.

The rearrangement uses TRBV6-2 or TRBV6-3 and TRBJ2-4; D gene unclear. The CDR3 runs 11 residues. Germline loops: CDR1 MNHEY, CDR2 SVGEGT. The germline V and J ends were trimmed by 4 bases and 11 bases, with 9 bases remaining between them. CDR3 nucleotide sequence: TGTGCCAGCAGTTTTGGAGTAGTTCAGTACTTC. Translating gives CASSFGVVQYF.

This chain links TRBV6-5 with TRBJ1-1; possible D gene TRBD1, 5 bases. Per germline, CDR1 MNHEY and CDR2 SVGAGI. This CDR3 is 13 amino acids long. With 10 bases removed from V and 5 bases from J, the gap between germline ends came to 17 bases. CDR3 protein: CAIRRGTMTEAFF. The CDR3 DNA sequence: TGTGCCATCCGGCGGGGGACTATGACTGAAGCTTTCTTT.

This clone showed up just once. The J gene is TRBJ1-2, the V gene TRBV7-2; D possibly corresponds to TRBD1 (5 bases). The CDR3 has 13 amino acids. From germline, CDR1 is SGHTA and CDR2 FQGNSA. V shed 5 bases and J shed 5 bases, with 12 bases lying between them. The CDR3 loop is CASSPQGGYGYTF. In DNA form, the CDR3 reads TGTGCCAGCAGCCCGCAGGGTGGATATGGCTACACCTTC.

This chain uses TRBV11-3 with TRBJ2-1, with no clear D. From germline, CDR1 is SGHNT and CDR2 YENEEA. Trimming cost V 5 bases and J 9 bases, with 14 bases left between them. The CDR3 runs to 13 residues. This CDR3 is CASSPKTSSEQFF. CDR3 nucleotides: TGTGCCAGCAGCCCCAAGACGTCCAGTGAGCAGTTCTTC. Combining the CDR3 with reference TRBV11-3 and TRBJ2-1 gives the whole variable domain EAGVVQSPRYKIIEKKQPVAFWCNPISGHNTLYWYLQNLGQGPELLIRYENEEAVDDSQLPKDRFSAERLKGVDSTLKIQPAELGDSAVYLCASSPKTSSEQFFGPGTRLTVL.